This entry lists 2 T cell receptor beta chains sequenced from one sample in a study of T cells after yellow fever vaccination (dated by TCRdb to between 2017 and 2020). The library was built by means of 5' RACE. Sequencing relied on an Illumina HiSeq 2500. TCRdb reran the public reads through fastp at Q25 and MiXCR, keeping productive beta chains. When rows share a CDR3 protein, they turn into one entry using the most common DNA and genes. The sample contains 300,000 or so distinct CDR3 sequences, roughly 8% of them found a single time. The ten largest clones add up to about 16% of the sample. The meaning of the sample's treatment or condition label: live attenuated yellow fever vaccine strain. The sample here was PBMCs, taken roughly 45 days after the first yellow fever vaccination. All receptors come from a man aged 18 to 30 who received the YFV17D yellow fever vaccine.

The V and J genes are TRBV5-1 and TRBJ2-7; 8 positions agree with TRBD1. The CDR3 has 13 amino acids. CDR1 and CDR2 from the germline V gene are SGHRS and YFSETQ. Trimming removed 4 bases from V and 6 bases from J; junction bases left unmatched: 6. The CDR3 spells CASSLTGAGEQYF. The CDR3 DNA sequence: TGCGCCAGCAGCCTGACAGGGGCGGGCGAGCAGTACTTC. The full variable domain, rest sourced from reference TRBV5-1 and TRBJ2-7, is KAGVTQTPRYLIKTRGQQVTLSCSPISGHRSVSWYQQTPGQGLQFLFEYFSETQRNKGNFPGRFSGRQFSNSRSEMNVSTLELGDSALYLCASSLTGAGEQYFGPGTRLTVT.

The chain recombines TRBV6-2 or TRBV6-3 with TRBJ2-6; D remains ambiguous. The CDR3 extends over 15 amino acids. CDR1 and CDR2 from the germline V gene are MNHEY and SVGEGT. The ends were cut back, 2 bases at V and 0 bases at J, with 5 bases in the middle. CDR3 DNA: TGTGCCAGCAGTTACACGGTCTCTGGGGCCAACGTCCTGACTTTC. Protein product: CASSYTVSGANVLTF.